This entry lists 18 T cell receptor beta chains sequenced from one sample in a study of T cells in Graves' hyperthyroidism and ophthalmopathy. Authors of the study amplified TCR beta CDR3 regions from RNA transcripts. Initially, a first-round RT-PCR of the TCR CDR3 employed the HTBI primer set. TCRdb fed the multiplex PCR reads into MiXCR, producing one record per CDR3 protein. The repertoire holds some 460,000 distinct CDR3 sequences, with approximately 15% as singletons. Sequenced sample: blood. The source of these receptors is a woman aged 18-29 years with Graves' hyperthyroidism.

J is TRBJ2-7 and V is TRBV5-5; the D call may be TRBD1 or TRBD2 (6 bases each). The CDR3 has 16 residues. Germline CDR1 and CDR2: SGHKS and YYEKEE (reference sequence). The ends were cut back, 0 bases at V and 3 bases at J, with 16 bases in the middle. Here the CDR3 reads CASSLGFGGLGYEQYF. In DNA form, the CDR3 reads TGTGCCAGCAGCTTGGGGTTTGGGGGGCTCGGCTACGAGCAGTACTTC.

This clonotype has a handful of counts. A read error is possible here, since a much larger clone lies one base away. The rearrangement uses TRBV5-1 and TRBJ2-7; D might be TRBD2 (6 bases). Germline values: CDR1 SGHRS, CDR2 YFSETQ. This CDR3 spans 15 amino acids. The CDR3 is CASSPRRGAGYGQYF. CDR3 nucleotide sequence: TGCGCCAGCAGCCCGCGAAGGGGAGCGGGTTACGGGCAGTACTTC.

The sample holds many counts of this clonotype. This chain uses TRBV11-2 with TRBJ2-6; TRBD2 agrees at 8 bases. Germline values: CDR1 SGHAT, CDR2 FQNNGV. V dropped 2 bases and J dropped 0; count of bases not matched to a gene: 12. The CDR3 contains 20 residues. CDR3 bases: TGTGCCAGCAGCTTAAGGTCGGCTAGCGGGCTAAGCTCTGGGGCCAACGTCCTGACTTTC. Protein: CASSLRSASGLSSGANVLTF. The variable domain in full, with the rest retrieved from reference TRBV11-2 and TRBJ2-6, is EAGVAQSPRYKIIEKRQSVAFWCNPISGHATLYWYQQILGQGPKLLIQFQNNGVVDDSQLPKDRFSAERLKGVDSTLKIQPAKLEDSAVYLCASSLRSASGLSSGANVLTFGAGSRLTVL.

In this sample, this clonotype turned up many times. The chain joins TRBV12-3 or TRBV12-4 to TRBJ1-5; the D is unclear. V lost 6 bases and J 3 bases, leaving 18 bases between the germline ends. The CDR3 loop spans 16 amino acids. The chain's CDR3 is CASSMISGRDNQPQHF. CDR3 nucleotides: TGTGCCAGCAGCATGATCTCTGGCCGCGACAATCAGCCCCAGCATTTT.

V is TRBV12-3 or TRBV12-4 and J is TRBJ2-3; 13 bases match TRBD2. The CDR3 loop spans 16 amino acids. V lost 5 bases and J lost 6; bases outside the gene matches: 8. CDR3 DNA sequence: TGTGCCAGCAGTGCAGGGACTAGCGGGACAACGGATACGCAGTATTTT. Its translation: CASSAGTSGTTDTQYF.

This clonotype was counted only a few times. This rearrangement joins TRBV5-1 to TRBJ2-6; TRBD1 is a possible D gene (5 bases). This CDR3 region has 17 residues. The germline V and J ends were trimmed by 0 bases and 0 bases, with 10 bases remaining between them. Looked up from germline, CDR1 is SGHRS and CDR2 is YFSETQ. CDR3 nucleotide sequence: TGCGCCAGCAGCTTGGCCCGACAGTCCTCTGGGGCCAACGTCCTGACTTTC. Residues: CASSLARQSSGANVLTF.

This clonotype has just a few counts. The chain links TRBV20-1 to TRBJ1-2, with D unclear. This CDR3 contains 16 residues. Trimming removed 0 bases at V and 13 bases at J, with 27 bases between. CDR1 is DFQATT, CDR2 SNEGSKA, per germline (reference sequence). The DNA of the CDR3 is TGCAGTGCTAGAGATATGGCCCATAAATTTCTGGCCGCCTCCACCTTC. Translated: CSARDMAHKFLAASTF.

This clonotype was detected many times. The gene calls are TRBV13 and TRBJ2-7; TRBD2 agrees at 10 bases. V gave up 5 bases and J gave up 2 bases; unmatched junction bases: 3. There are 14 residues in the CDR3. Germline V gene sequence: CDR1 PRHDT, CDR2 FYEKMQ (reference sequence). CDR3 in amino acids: CASSTSGGAYEQYF. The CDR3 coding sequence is TGTGCCAGCAGCACCAGCGGGGGGGCCTACGAGCAGTACTTC.

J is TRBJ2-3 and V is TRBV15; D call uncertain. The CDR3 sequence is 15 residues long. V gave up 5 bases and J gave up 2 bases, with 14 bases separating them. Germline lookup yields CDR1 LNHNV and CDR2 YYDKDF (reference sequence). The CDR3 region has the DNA TGTGCCACCAGCCACTATCTGGGGTCCACAGATACGCAGTATTTT. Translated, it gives CATSHYLGSTDTQYF.

The CDR3 here is CSARETGTGDFNEQFF. The CDR3 DNA sequence: TGCAGTGCTAGAGAAACCGGGACAGGGGATTTCAATGAGCAGTTCTTC. The rearrangement uses TRBV20-1 and TRBJ2-1; 10 bases map to TRBD1. Trimming cost V 0 bases and J 6 bases; bases outside gene matches: 8. This CDR3 contains 16 residues. Germline assignment: CDR1 DFQATT and CDR2 SNEGSKA (reference sequence).

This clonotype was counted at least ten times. CDR3 bases: TGCGCCAGCAGCTTGGAGGGGTCCTCAAACTCTGGAAACACCATATATTTT. Encoded protein: CASSLEGSSNSGNTIYF. The chain carries TRBV5-1 and TRBJ1-3; D possibly corresponds to TRBD1 (5 bases). The ends were cut back, 0 bases at V and 0 bases at J, with 13 bases in the middle. The length of the CDR3 is 17 residues. CDR1 SGHRS and CDR2 YFSETQ come from the germline V gene.

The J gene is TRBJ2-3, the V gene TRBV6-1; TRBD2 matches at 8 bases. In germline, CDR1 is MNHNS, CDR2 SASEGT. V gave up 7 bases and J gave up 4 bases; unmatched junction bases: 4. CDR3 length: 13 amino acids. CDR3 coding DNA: TGTGCCAGCACGAGCGGGAGCCCAGATACGCAGTATTTT. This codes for CASTSGSPDTQYF.

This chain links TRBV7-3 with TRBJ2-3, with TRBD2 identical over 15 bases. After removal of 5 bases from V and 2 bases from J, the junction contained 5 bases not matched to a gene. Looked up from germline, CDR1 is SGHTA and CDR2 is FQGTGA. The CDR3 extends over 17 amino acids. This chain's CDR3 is CASSPGLAGGHTDTQYF. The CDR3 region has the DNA TGTGCCAGCAGCCCCGGACTAGCGGGGGGGCACACAGATACGCAGTATTTT.

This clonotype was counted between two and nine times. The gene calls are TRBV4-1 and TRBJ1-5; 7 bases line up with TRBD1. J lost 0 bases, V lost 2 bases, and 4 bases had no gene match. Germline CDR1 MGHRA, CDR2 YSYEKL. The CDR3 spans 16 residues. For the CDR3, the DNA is TGCGCCAGCAGCCAAAGGGACAGAAATAGCAATCAGCCCCAGCATTTT. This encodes CASSQRDRNSNQPQHF.

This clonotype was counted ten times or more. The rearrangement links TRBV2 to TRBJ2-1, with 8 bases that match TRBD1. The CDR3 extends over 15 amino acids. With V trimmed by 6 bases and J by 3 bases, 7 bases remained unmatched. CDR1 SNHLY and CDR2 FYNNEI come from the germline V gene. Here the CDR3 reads CASSAGTGHYNEQFF. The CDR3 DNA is TGTGCCAGCAGCGCCGGGACAGGTCACTACAATGAGCAGTTCTTC.

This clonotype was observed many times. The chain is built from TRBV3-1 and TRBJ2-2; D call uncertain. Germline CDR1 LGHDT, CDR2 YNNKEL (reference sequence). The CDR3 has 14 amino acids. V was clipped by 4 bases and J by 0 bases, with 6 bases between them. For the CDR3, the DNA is TGTGCCAGCAGCCCCCCATCGAACACCGGGGAGCTGTTTTTT. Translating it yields CASSPPSNTGELFF.

The CDR3 protein is CASSIAANEQFF. CDR3 bases: TGTGCCAGTAGTATAGCTGCCAATGAGCAGTTCTTC. The chain joins TRBV19 to TRBJ2-1; D unclear. Trimming removed 1 base at V and 6 bases at J, with 4 bases between. This CDR3 spans 12 amino acids. Germline V gene data show CDR1 as LNHDA and CDR2 as SQIVND (reference sequence).

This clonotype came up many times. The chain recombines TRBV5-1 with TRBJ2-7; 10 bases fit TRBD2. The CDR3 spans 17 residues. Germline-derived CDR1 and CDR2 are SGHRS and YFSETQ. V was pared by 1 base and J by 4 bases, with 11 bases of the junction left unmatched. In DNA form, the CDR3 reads TGCGCCAGCAGCTTGTCTGAAAGGGCTAGCGGGAGTTACGAGCAGTACTTC. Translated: CASSLSERASGSYEQYF. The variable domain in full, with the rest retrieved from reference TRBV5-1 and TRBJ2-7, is KAGVTQTPRYLIKTRGQQVTLSCSPISGHRSVSWYQQTPGQGLQFLFEYFSETQRNKGNFPGRFSGRQFSNSRSEMNVSTLELGDSALYLCASSLSERASGSYEQYFGPGTRLTVT.